The 25 T cell receptor beta chains given below trace back to one sample, sequenced in a study of blood T cells in healthy people across ages (dated by TCRdb to the mid-2010s). Library generation was performed with 5' RACE. Sequencing took place on an Illumina HiSeq 2500. A second PCR of 7 to 11 cycles was performed with a sample-barcoded 5' primer and a J-beta primer mix. TCRdb reprocessed the public reads (quality trimming at Q25 with fastp, clone calling with MiXCR) and kept in-frame beta chains. Rows merge per CDR3 protein into single entries with the most common DNA and genes. For this sample the table gives about 970,000 distinct CDR3 sequences, of which about 53% were detected only once. Of the sample, about a fifth falls within the top ten clones. The sequenced sample was blood. The receptor set was obtained from a woman aged 60-70 years in good health.

This clonotype was observed a handful of times. The chain couples TRBV15 to TRBJ2-5; maybe TRBD2 (5 bases). V gave up 0 bases and J gave up 4 bases, with 12 bases separating them. Germline V gene data show CDR1 as LNHNV and CDR2 as YYDKDF (reference sequence). The CDR3 consists of 15 residues. The CDR3 sequence is CATSRDSVAGETQYF. The CDR3 region has the DNA TGTGCCACCAGCAGAGATTCCGTTGCGGGAGAGACCCAGTACTTC.

This clonotype was observed a single time. The chain combines TRBV6-1 with TRBJ2-4; D is possibly TRBD1 (5 bases). The V end was cut by 9 bases, the J end by 1 base, with 13 bases between. CDR1 and CDR2 from the germline V gene are MNHNS and SASEGT. CDR3 length equals 14 residues. CDR3 DNA: TGTGCCAGTTCCAGGGATGTGGCCAAAAACATTCAGTACTTC. Protein sequence: CASSRDVAKNIQYF.

The chain employs TRBV5-1 and TRBJ2-4, with 8 bases fitting TRBD2. The CDR3 spans 15 residues. Per the germline V gene, CDR1 is SGHRS and CDR2 is YFSETQ. V was pared by 3 bases and J by 8 bases, with 10 bases of the junction left unmatched. This CDR3 reads CASSSTGLAGDIQYF. CDR3 coding DNA: TGCGCCAGCAGCTCTACCGGACTAGCCGGGGACATTCAGTACTTC.

V usage is TRBV18 and J usage is TRBJ2-7; no definite D call. Germline V lookup: CDR1 KGHSH, CDR2 LQKENI. The CDR3 has 15 amino acids. The germline V and J ends were trimmed by 3 bases and 2 bases, with 14 bases remaining between them. CDR3 coding DNA: TGTGCCAGCTCACCTTCGGACCATTCACCCTACGAGCAGTACTTC. Protein: CASSPSDHSPYEQYF.

The V gene is TRBV5-1, the J gene TRBJ2-5; D may be TRBD2 (5 bases). The CDR3 has 16 amino acids. Germline loops: CDR1 SGHRS, CDR2 YFSETQ. V was pared by 4 bases and J by 3 bases, with 19 bases between. The CDR3 here is CASSPREGTGKETQYF. In DNA, the CDR3 is TGCGCCAGCAGCCCCCGAGAGGGTACTGGGAAAGAGACCCAGTACTTC.

This CDR3 reads CATSRDRGNYEQYF. In DNA, the CDR3 is TGTGCCACCAGCAGAGACAGGGGCAACTACGAGCAGTACTTC. The rearrangement joins TRBV15 to TRBJ2-7; possibly TRBD1 for D (6 bases). CDR3 length: 14 residues. V dropped 0 bases and J dropped 3 bases, with 9 bases sitting between them. Germline V gene lookup returns CDR1 LNHNV and CDR2 YYDKDF (reference sequence).

CDR3 bases: TGTGCCAGCAGCCGCTCCTGGGTACATGAGCAGTTCTTC. Its translation is CASSRSWVHEQFF. The chain carries TRBV11-2 and TRBJ2-1; D is uncertain. V was cut by 5 bases and J by 8 bases, with 13 bases left in between. CDR3 length: 13 amino acids. Germline CDR1 reads SGHAT; CDR2 reads FQNNGV.

The chain has TRBV20-1 and TRBJ2-1; 12 bases line up with TRBD2. Germline CDR1 and CDR2: DFQATT and SNEGSKA (reference sequence). Trimming removed 6 bases from V and 6 bases from J; junction bases left unmatched: 6. The CDR3 covers 14 residues. CDR3 protein: CSAELAGGINEQFF. The CDR3 DNA reads TGCAGTGCGGAACTAGCGGGAGGTATCAATGAGCAGTTCTTC.

This sequence joins TRBV2 and TRBJ2-5, with TRBD2 identical over 7 bases. Germline loops: CDR1 SNHLY, CDR2 FYNNEI. J lost 7 bases, V lost 7 bases, and 6 bases had no gene match. The CDR3 length is 12 residues. The CDR3 nucleotides are TGTGCCAGCACTGCGGGGGTGGGGACCCAGTACTTC. The encoded protein is CASTAGVGTQYF.

The CDR3: CASSPPGLAGGVAYNEQFF. Written as DNA, the CDR3 is TGTGCCAGCAGCCCGCCGGGACTAGCGGGAGGAGTGGCCTACAATGAGCAGTTCTTC. V and J are TRBV14 and TRBJ2-1; 15 positions match TRBD2. This CDR3 is 19 amino acids long. After removal of 4 bases from V and 2 bases from J, the junction contained 9 bases not matched to a gene. Germline-derived CDR1 and CDR2 are SGHDN and FVKESK.

The rearrangement uses TRBV20-1 and TRBJ2-3, with 7 bases identical to TRBD1. The CDR3 spans 14 residues. In germline, CDR1 is DFQATT, CDR2 SNEGSKA (reference sequence). Germline trimming cut 5 bases from V and 7 bases from J; bases unmatched to any gene: 12. CDR3 protein: CSAEGTGTDYTQYF. DNA of the CDR3: TGCAGTGCTGAGGGGACCGGGACAGACTATACGCAGTATTTT.

This clonotype has a handful of counts. This rearrangement joins TRBV14 to TRBJ2-3; D unresolved. The CDR3 totals 15 residues. Germline loops: CDR1 SGHDN, CDR2 FVKESK. Trimming left V 0 bases short and J 5 bases short, with 12 bases between. Here the CDR3 reads CASSQESPSGDTQYF. The CDR3 DNA follows: TGTGCCAGCAGCCAAGAGAGTCCGTCAGGAGATACGCAGTATTTT.

This clonotype was counted only a few times. The V call is TRBV28, the J call TRBJ2-3; D tentatively reads TRBD1 or TRBD2 (6 bases each). Germline assignment: CDR1 MDHEN and CDR2 SYDVKM. V was shortened by 1 base and J by 5 bases, with 16 bases between the two germline ends. The CDR3 is 16 residues long. In DNA, the CDR3 is TGTGCCAGCAGTTTATTCGGAGGGGGAATGATAGATACGCAGTATTTT. Its translation is CASSLFGGGMIDTQYF.

This sequence joins TRBV20-1 and TRBJ2-1; D might be TRBD1 (6 bases). This CDR3 region has 15 residues. The germline V gene has CDR1 DFQATT and CDR2 SNEGSKA (reference sequence). Trimming removed 6 bases at V and 7 bases at J, with 22 bases between. The CDR3 sequence is CSASPRDKLVNEQFF. The CDR3 DNA reads as TGCAGTGCAAGCCCACGGGACAAATTGGTAAATGAGCAGTTCTTC.

This clonotype was recorded a few times. The chain links TRBV30 to TRBJ2-4; D is perhaps TRBD1 or TRBD2 (5 bases each). The DNA end is a closer match to TRBJ2-7, so the J assignment may be wrong. The CDR3 has 11 residues. Germline V gives CDR1 GTSNPN, CDR2 SVGIG (reference sequence). The CDR3 region is CAWMGVYEQYF. The CDR3, as DNA: TGTGCCTGGATGGGGGTCTACGAGCAGTACTTC.

In this sample, this clonotype turned up a few times. The gene calls are TRBV10-1 and TRBJ2-7, with 8 positions matching TRBD2. V shed 5 bases, J shed 6 bases, and the junction held 9 bases outside the gene matches. CDR3 length: 14 residues. Germline V lookup: CDR1 WNHNN, CDR2 SYGVQD (reference sequence). The CDR3: CASSSSGSGSEQYF. The CDR3 DNA follows: TGCGCCAGCAGTTCAAGCGGGAGTGGGAGCGAGCAGTACTTC.

CDR3 nucleotide sequence: TGTGCCAGCAGTTCGGGGCCCTTAGCGGTACAAGAGACCCAGTACTTC. It specifies CASSSGPLAVQETQYF. The chain joins TRBV27 to TRBJ2-5; D perhaps matches TRBD2 (6 bases). V dropped 4 bases and J dropped 2 bases, with 17 bases sitting between them. Germline V gene sequence: CDR1 MNHEY, CDR2 SMNVEV (reference sequence). This CDR3 contains 16 residues.

This clonotype was recorded a few times. The CDR3 protein is CATSTGRAYNEQFF. CDR3 nucleotide sequence: TGTGCCACCAGCACGGGACGAGCCTACAATGAGCAGTTCTTC. The rearrangement uses TRBV15 and TRBJ2-1; D possibly matches TRBD1 or TRBD2 (5 bases each). The V and J ends lost 4 bases and 2 bases respectively, with 9 bases between them. Germline V gives CDR1 LNHNV, CDR2 YYDKDF (reference sequence). This CDR3 contains 14 residues.

V is TRBV3-1 and J is TRBJ2-7; 8 nucleotides match TRBD1. The DNA end favors TRBJ2-5, so the J call may be wrong. The length of the CDR3 is 15 residues. Looked up from germline, CDR1 is LGHDT and CDR2 is YNNKEL (reference sequence). The CDR3 sequence is CASSQGDRGTETQYF. CDR3 sequence (DNA): TGTGCCAGCAGCCAGGGAGACAGGGGCACAGAGACCCAGTACTTC.

The chain employs TRBV5-1 and TRBJ2-3, with D maybe TRBD2 (5 bases). This CDR3 is 15 amino acids long. Trimming pared 4 bases from V and 4 bases from J, leaving 16 bases between. Per the germline V gene, CDR1 is SGHRS and CDR2 is YFSETQ. The CDR3 reads CASSPDGLTADTQYF. CDR3 nucleotide sequence: TGCGCCAGCAGCCCGGACGGACTGACGGCAGATACGCAGTATTTT. Full variable domain (remainder filled in from reference TRBV5-1 and TRBJ2-3): KAGVTQTPRYLIKTRGQQVTLSCSPISGHRSVSWYQQTPGQGLQFLFEYFSETQRNKGNFPGRFSGRQFSNSRSEMNVSTLELGDSALYLCASSPDGLTADTQYFGPGTRLTVL.

J is TRBJ2-5 and V is TRBV4-1, with a tentative D call TRBD2 (7 bases). Per the germline V gene, CDR1 is MGHRA and CDR2 is YSYEKL. The CDR3 is 14 residues long. The V and J ends lost 4 bases and 5 bases respectively, with 14 bases between them. The CDR3 sequence is CASSRLPGGETQYF. CDR3 sequence (DNA): TGCGCCAGCAGCCGCCTCCCGGGGGGCGAGACCCAGTACTTC.

The chain is built from TRBV28 and TRBJ2-5; D is possibly TRBD1 (5 bases). The CDR3 sequence is 13 residues long. In germline, CDR1 is MDHEN, CDR2 SYDVKM. V gave up 5 bases and J gave up 1 base, with 8 bases separating them. In nucleotides, the CDR3 is TGTGCCAGCAGTGCTGACAGCCAAGAGACCCAGTACTTC. Translating it yields CASSADSQETQYF.

The V call is TRBV20-1, the J call TRBJ2-1; 10 bases match TRBD2. Germline values: CDR1 DFQATT, CDR2 SNEGSKA (reference sequence). J gave up 7 bases and V 4 bases, and 7 bases lay outside the gene matches. This CDR3 has 14 residues. CDR3 amino acids: CSAITSGAGNEQFF. In nucleotides, the CDR3 is TGCAGTGCTATTACTAGCGGGGCGGGGAATGAGCAGTTCTTC.

This clonotype was observed a few times. V and J are TRBV29-1 and TRBJ2-1; the match to TRBD2 covers 12 bases. Germline lookup yields CDR1 SQVTM and CDR2 ANQGSEA. This CDR3 comprises 17 residues. The V segment lost 1 base and the J segment 10 bases; nucleotides outside the gene matches: 14. The CDR3 region has the DNA TGCAGCGTTGAAGCCATTAGACTAGCGGGAGAAATCGGAGAGCAGTTCTTC. This sequence encodes CSVEAIRLAGEIGEQFF.

For this clonotype: An end of the junction differs from the germline gene, which may be a read error. This sequence joins TRBV6-5 and TRBJ1-1, with a possible D match to TRBD1 (5 bases). This CDR3 has 14 residues. Germline V lookup: CDR1 MNHEY, CDR2 SVGAGI. The DNA for the CDR3 is TGTGCCAGCAGTTACGTCGGGGCGAACACCGAAGCTTTCTTT. Translated, it gives CASSYVGANTEAFF.